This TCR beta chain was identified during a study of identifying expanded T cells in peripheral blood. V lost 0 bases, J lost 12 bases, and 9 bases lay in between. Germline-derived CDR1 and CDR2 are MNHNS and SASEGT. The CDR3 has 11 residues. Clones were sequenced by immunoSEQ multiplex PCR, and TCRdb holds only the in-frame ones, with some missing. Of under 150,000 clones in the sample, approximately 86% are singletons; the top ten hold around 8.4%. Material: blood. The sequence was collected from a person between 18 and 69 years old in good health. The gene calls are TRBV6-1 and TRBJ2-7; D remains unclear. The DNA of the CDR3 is TGTGCCAGCAGTGAAGCTCTGGGTCTGTACTTC. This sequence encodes CASSEALGLYF.